This TCR beta chain comes out of a study of blood T cell repertoires in COVID-19. Study-wide context: COVID-19 samples from acute and convalescent phases originated in the United States, Italy and Spain. The analysed material was cDNA or gDNA that came from T cells, B-cell-depleted T cells, or PBMCs.

In the authors' workflow: How many nucleated cells were present was estimated from reference gene primer amplification. Profiled with immunoSEQ multiplex PCR; TCRdb holds only in-frame clones, not every one. Clone size and V and J calls were adopted from that table, with D and trimming inferred from the DNA. The table includes roughly 330,000 clones, roughly 83% detected once. Germline V gene sequence: CDR1 MDHEN, CDR2 SYDVKM. This CDR3 region has 13 residues. The V gene end was trimmed by 8 bases and the J gene end by 1 base; junction bases not matched to a gene: 3. Sequenced: peripheral blood. The TCR comes from a woman aged 45-65 years with acute or convalescent COVID-19. The chain links TRBV28 to TRBJ2-7; TRBD2 agrees at 9 bases. CDR3: CASRLAGSYEQYF. Here the CDR3 DNA reads TGTGCCAGCCGGCTAGCGGGATCCTACGAGCAGTACTTC.